This T cell receptor (beta chain) is from a study of CD8+CD57+ T cells in acquired aplastic anemia. A note on this clonotype: Its antigen remains unidentified.

For CDR3 and TCR beta VDJ profiling, genomic DNA was the template used. TCRdb reprocessed the reads via MiXCR and lists one record per CDR3 protein. The data contain some 200,000 distinct CDR3 sequences, almost 50% of them singletons. Those patients picked for sequencing had displayed CD8+CD57+ cell expansion on flow cytometry. CDR1 LNHDA and CDR2 SQIVND come from the germline V gene (reference sequence). The ends lost 5 bases at V and 0 bases at J; junction bases unmatched: 4. This CDR3 is built from 14 residues. Study-wide findings and caveats: Patient and control CD8+ Simpson's diversity was not significantly different.

The receptor was isolated from a human donor with aplastic anemia. The material sequenced was sorted CD4+, CD8+, or CD8+CD57+ T cells (not recorded which) from PBMCs. The chain has TRBV19 and TRBJ2-7; 7 bases line up with TRBD1. CDR3 DNA: TGTGCCAGTAGTCAACAGGGGTGCTCCTACGAGCAGTACGTC. Its translation is CASSQQGCSYEQYV.